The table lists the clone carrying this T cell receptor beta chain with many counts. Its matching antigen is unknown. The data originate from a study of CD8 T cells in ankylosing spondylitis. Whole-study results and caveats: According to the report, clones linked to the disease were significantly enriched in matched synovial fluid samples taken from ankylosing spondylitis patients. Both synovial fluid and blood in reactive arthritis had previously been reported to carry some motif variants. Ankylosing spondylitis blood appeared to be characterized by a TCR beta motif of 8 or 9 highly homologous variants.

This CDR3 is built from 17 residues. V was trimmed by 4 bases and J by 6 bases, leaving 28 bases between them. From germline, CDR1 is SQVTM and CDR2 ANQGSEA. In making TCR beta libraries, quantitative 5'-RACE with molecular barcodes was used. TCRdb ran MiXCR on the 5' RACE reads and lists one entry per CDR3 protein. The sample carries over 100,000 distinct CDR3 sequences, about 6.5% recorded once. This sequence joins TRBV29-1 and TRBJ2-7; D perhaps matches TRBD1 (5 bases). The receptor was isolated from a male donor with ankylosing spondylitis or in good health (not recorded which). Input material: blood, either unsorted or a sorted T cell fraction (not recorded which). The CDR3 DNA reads TGCAGCGTTGTCCTAGGAGTATACGGAGACAGTTCCCGCGAGCAGTACTTC. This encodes CSVVLGVYGDSSREQYF.